This record concerns one T cell receptor beta chain sequence. Here immunoSEQ multiplex PCR was the method, and the copy in TCRdb shows in-frame clones only, minus some. The sample records tens of thousands of clones, about nine tenths being singletons. J gave up 0 bases and V 5 bases, and 9 bases lay outside the gene matches. This CDR3 region has 17 residues. Germline CDR1 SEHNR, CDR2 FQNEAQ (reference sequence). This sample was taken from a study of glioma-infiltrating T cells after dendritic cell vaccination. V gene TRBV7-9 combines with J gene TRBJ2-3; 9 bases are shared with TRBD2. The specimen was blood, collected before dendritic cell vaccination. This receptor was taken from a human donor with glioblastoma. The CDR3 sequence is CASSPGAGGPSTDTQYF. The CDR3 nucleotides read TGTGCCAGCAGCCCCGGGGCGGGGGGGCCCAGCACAGATACGCAGTATTTT.